One and the same sample provided the 12 T cell receptor beta chains below, sequenced in a study of diagnostic markers for celiac disease. TCRdb re-called the reads; one entry per CDR3 protein, DNA not given. The table for this sample gives fewer than 2,000 distinct CDR3 sequences. Material: either unsorted cells or a sorted T cell fraction (not recorded which). The source is a human donor. This table probably holds off-target reads from a library built for another chain.

The rearrangement joins TRBV2 to TRBJ2-3; with no DNA, the TCRdb D assignment of TRBD2 cannot be verified. CDR1 SNHLY and CDR2 FYNNEI come from the germline V gene. The CDR3 is made up of 15 amino acids. CDR3 sequence: CASIQTGLGQSRQYF.

This clonotype registers large by frequency. The chain joins TRBV12-3 or TRBV12-4 to TRBJ1-3. This CDR3 region has 13 residues. CDR3 protein: CASSLTTGNTIYF.

The chain employs TRBV5-1 and TRBJ1-4. The CDR3 extends over 14 amino acids. CDR1 and CDR2 (germline): SGHRS, YFSETQ. This CDR3 is CASSLGGLEEKLFF.

The J gene is TRBJ2-1, the V gene TRBV18; TCRdb picks TRBD1, but there is no DNA to check that call. The germline gives CDR1 KGHSH, CDR2 LQKENI. This CDR3 region has 17 residues. This chain's CDR3 is CASSPVRQKSSYNEQFF.

This chain connects TRBV5-1 to TRBJ1-4; the TRBD1 assignment by TCRdb is unverifiable without DNA. The CDR3 has 16 residues. Per germline, CDR1 SGHRS and CDR2 YFSETQ. CDR3 sequence reads: CASSLGRDISNEKLFF. The entire variable domain, with the rest obtained from reference TRBV5-1 and TRBJ1-4, is as follows: KAGVTQTPRYLIKTRGQQVTLSCSPISGHRSVSWYQQTPGQGLQFLFEYFSETQRNKGNFPGRFSGRQFSNSRSEMNVSTLELGDSALYLCASSLGRDISNEKLFFGSGTQLSVL.

The genes are TRBV12-3 or TRBV12-4 and TRBJ2-5; TCRdb lists TRBD2, though no DNA is available to test this call. The CDR3 is 18 amino acids. The CDR3 region is CASSFRAIGTYPQETQYF.

Its frequency marks this clonotype as medium-sized. The V call is TRBV29-1, the J call TRBJ2-7; checking the TCRdb D call of TRBD1 is not possible without DNA. CDR3 length: 14 amino acids. The germline V gene has CDR1 SQVTM and CDR2 ANQGSEA. CDR3 residues: CSVTTAGQLREQYF.

This chain uses TRBV6-2 or TRBV6-3 with TRBJ2-1; TCRdb's D call of TRBD1 is untestable without DNA. Germline V lookup: CDR1 MNHEY, CDR2 SVGEGT. The CDR3 is made up of 16 amino acids. The CDR3 reads CASSYRRDRVTNEQFF.

This clonotype is classed as large by frequency. V usage is TRBV6-2 or TRBV6-3 and J usage is TRBJ2-2; TCRdb lists TRBD2, though no DNA is available to test this call. Germline V gene data show CDR1 as MNHEY and CDR2 as SVGEGT. The CDR3 loop spans 15 amino acids. The CDR3: CASSTLTVNTGELFF.

The rearrangement uses TRBV20-1 and TRBJ2-1; TCRdb designates TRBD1, a call that cannot be tested without DNA. There are 14 residues in the CDR3. CDR1 and CDR2 (germline): DFQATT, SNEGSKA (reference sequence). Here the CDR3 reads CSARVQGPYNEQFF.

This chain joins TRBV19 and TRBJ2-1; absent DNA, TCRdb's TRBD2 call cannot be checked. Germline V gene data show CDR1 as LNHDA and CDR2 as SQIVND (reference sequence). The CDR3 spans 14 residues. Here the CDR3 reads CASKTQRGNNEQFF.

This clonotype is classed as medium-sized (0.01 to 0.1%) by frequency. V and J are TRBV2 and TRBJ1-5; TCRdb indicates TRBD1, and absent DNA this call remains unverified. Germline CDR1 SNHLY, CDR2 FYNNEI. The CDR3 has 15 amino acids. The chain's CDR3 is CASRGQATSNQPQHF.